These 30 T cell receptor beta chains were sequenced from one sample in a study of identical twins. TCRdb re-analysed the 5' RACE reads in MiXCR, keeping a single row per CDR3 protein. The data show 1.5 million to 2 million distinct CDR3 sequences, under 35% seen once. Sequenced: cord blood. These receptors were obtained from a newborn girl in good health.

The chain couples TRBV7-8 to TRBJ1-5; D remains unclear. CDR1 and CDR2 from the germline V gene are SGHVS and FQNEAQ. This CDR3 contains 17 residues. Trimming left V 3 bases short and J 4 bases short, with 19 bases between. CDR3 nucleotide sequence: TGTGCCAGCAGCTTGGGTCGCGCAGGAATTTCTAATCAGCCCCAGCATTTT. Translated, it gives CASSLGRAGISNQPQHF.

This clonotype was counted between two and nine times. The chain carries TRBV6-5 and TRBJ2-7; D may correspond to TRBD1 or TRBD2 (6 bases each). This CDR3 has 13 amino acids. From germline, CDR1 is MNHEY and CDR2 SVGAGI. V shed 8 bases and J shed 4 bases, with 15 bases lying between them. The CDR3 DNA reads TGTGCCAGCGAAAAAAGGGGGGCTTACGAGCAGTACTTC. As protein: CASEKRGAYEQYF.

This clonotype was found many times. The chain uses TRBV2 and TRBJ2-3; 11 nucleotides align to TRBD2. The CDR3 has 14 residues. The V segment lost 4 bases and the J segment 5 bases; nucleotides outside the gene matches: 2. Per germline, CDR1 SNHLY and CDR2 FYNNEI. CDR3 in amino acids: CASSVAGGRDTQYF. The CDR3 region has the DNA TGTGCCAGCAGTGTAGCGGGAGGGAGAGATACGCAGTATTTT.

This chain uses TRBV5-6 with TRBJ2-1; the match to TRBD1 covers 8 bases. J gave up 5 bases and V 4 bases, and 2 bases lay outside the gene matches. The CDR3 sequence is 13 residues long. Germline V gives CDR1 SGHDT, CDR2 YYEEEE. The CDR3 DNA reads as TGTGCCAGCAGCAAGGACAGGGACAATGAGCAGTTCTTC. It encodes CASSKDRDNEQFF.

This clonotype occurred a few times. V gene TRBV20-1 combines with J gene TRBJ2-7, with 9 bases fitting TRBD1. In germline, CDR1 is DFQATT, CDR2 SNEGSKA (reference sequence). This CDR3 is built from 15 residues. V shed 0 bases, J shed 2 bases, and the junction held 5 bases outside the gene matches. CDR3 residues: CSARDSRTGAYEQYF. The DNA of the CDR3 is TGCAGTGCTAGAGATAGCAGGACAGGGGCCTACGAGCAGTACTTC.

The chain recombines TRBV12-3 or TRBV12-4 with TRBJ1-2; TRBD1 agrees at 7 bases. Germline trimming cut 8 bases from V and 5 bases from J; bases unmatched to any gene: 5. The CDR3 has 12 residues. The CDR3 DNA reads as TGTGCCAGCCGAGGACAGGAATATGGCTACACCTTC. It encodes CASRGQEYGYTF.

This rearrangement joins TRBV10-3 to TRBJ1-6; 9 bases fit TRBD1. The germline V gene encodes CDR1 ENHRY and CDR2 SYGVKD. The CDR3 has 15 amino acids. J gave up 6 bases and V 4 bases, and 4 bases lay outside the gene matches. CDR3 coding DNA: TGTGCCATCAGTGGTACAGGGGGCCCTAATTCACCCCTCCACTTT. Its translation is CAISGTGGPNSPLHF.

The chain couples TRBV5-1 to TRBJ2-7; D may correspond to TRBD1 or TRBD2 (6 bases each). The length of the CDR3 is 16 residues. Germline V lookup: CDR1 SGHRS, CDR2 YFSETQ. The V end lost 4 bases, the J end lost 2 bases, and 19 bases lay between the germline ends. CDR3 in amino acids: CASSRPFGGMTYEQYF. In DNA, the CDR3 is TGCGCCAGCAGCCGACCCTTCGGGGGCATGACCTACGAGCAGTACTTC.

This clonotype was seen more than once but under ten times. The chain recombines TRBV29-1 with TRBJ2-7; 7 bases match TRBD2. Germline V gene data show CDR1 as SQVTM and CDR2 as ANQGSEA. The CDR3 totals 13 residues. Trimming took 4 bases from V and 0 from J; bases not matched to a gene: 3. The CDR3 loop reads CSVGGSLSYEQYF. CDR3 sequence (DNA): TGCAGCGTTGGCGGGAGCCTCTCCTACGAGCAGTACTTC.

This clonotype appeared a few times. CDR3 sequence: CASSFSGGLDTQYF. The CDR3 region has the DNA TGCGCCAGCAGCTTTTCGGGGGGCTTGGATACGCAGTATTTT. The chain recombines TRBV5-1 with TRBJ2-3, with D perhaps matching TRBD2 (7 bases). Per germline, CDR1 SGHRS and CDR2 YFSETQ. V lost 2 bases, J lost 6 bases, and 13 bases lay in between. CDR3 length: 14 residues. Based on the CDR3 plus reference TRBV5-1 and TRBJ2-3, the full variable domain is KAGVTQTPRYLIKTRGQQVTLSCSPISGHRSVSWYQQTPGQGLQFLFEYFSETQRNKGNFPGRFSGRQFSNSRSEMNVSTLELGDSALYLCASSFSGGLDTQYFGPGTRLTVL.

The sample holds a few counts of this clonotype. The chain joins TRBV28 to TRBJ2-1; tentative D call: TRBD1 (5 bases). The ends were cut back, 6 bases at V and 0 bases at J, with 15 bases in the middle. The CDR3 runs to 16 residues. The germline V gene encodes CDR1 MDHEN and CDR2 SYDVKM. DNA for the CDR3: TGTGCCAGCAGCACCCTTCCAGACAGCTCCTACAATGAGCAGTTCTTC. Translated: CASSTLPDSSYNEQFF.

This clonotype showed up many times. The chain uses TRBV12-3 or TRBV12-4 and TRBJ2-1; D is uncertain. This CDR3 contains 14 residues. V lost 9 bases and J lost 2, with 14 bases in between. The CDR3 bases are TGTGCCAGTAGGAACGAGCTAGCCTACAATGAGCAGTTCTTC. It is translated as CASRNELAYNEQFF.

The table lists this clonotype with a few counts. The chain has TRBV5-1 and TRBJ2-5; TRBD2 is a possible D gene (6 bases). Germline CDR1 reads SGHRS; CDR2 reads YFSETQ. CDR3 length: 12 amino acids. V lost 5 bases to trimming and J lost 3 bases, with 8 bases between them. The CDR3 reads CASRVAEETQYF. CDR3 nucleotides: TGCGCCAGCAGAGTAGCGGAAGAGACCCAGTACTTC.

The V and J genes are TRBV9 and TRBJ2-7; no reliable D call. Judging by the DNA end, TRBJ2-5 fits better; the J call may be wrong. CDR3 length: 15 amino acids. Germline V gene data show CDR1 as SGDLS and CDR2 as YYNGEE. The CDR3 nucleotides are TGTGCCAGCAGCGTAGGGCTAACGGAAGGAGAGACCCAGTACTTC. Encoded protein: CASSVGLTEGETQYF.

This clonotype appeared once. The chain couples TRBV27 to TRBJ1-5; possible D gene TRBD1, 5 bases. The CDR3 totals 15 residues. The V and J ends lost 2 bases and 2 bases respectively, with 10 bases between them. The germline V gene has CDR1 MNHEY and CDR2 SMNVEV (reference sequence). CDR3 in DNA: TGTGCCAGCAGTTTAGGGACGGCGGGCAATCAGCCCCAGCATTTT. The encoded protein is CASSLGTAGNQPQHF.

The sample holds a few counts of this clonotype. The chain couples TRBV12-3 or TRBV12-4 to TRBJ1-6; no clear D. The CDR3 contains 13 residues. V was clipped by 7 bases and J by 8 bases, with 12 bases between them. For the CDR3, the DNA is TGTGCCAGCAACGGGCCTTTTGATTCACCCCTCCACTTT. It codes for CASNGPFDSPLHF.

The chain joins TRBV5-8 to TRBJ1-4; D is possibly TRBD1 (5 bases). Trimming left V 2 bases short and J 8 bases short, with 19 bases between. Germline V lookup: CDR1 SGHTS, CDR2 YDEGEE. This CDR3 comprises 16 residues. In nucleotides, the CDR3 is TGTGCCAGCAGCTTAGGATTAAGGTCAGGGACCGAAAAACTGTTTTTT. Amino acid sequence: CASSLGLRSGTEKLFF.

This clonotype was seen a few times. The chain carries TRBV6-5 and TRBJ1-2, with D possibly being TRBD1 (5 bases). The CDR3 loop spans 15 amino acids. Germline CDR1 and CDR2: MNHEY and SVGAGI. V was pared by 5 bases and J by 5 bases, with 18 bases between. CDR3 sequence: CASSGTYPRRYGYTF. In DNA form, the CDR3 reads TGTGCCAGCAGTGGGACCTACCCCCGTCGGTATGGCTACACCTTC.

This clonotype appeared a few times. V and J are TRBV20-1 and TRBJ2-1, with a weak D call TRBD1 (5 bases). Per the germline V gene, CDR1 is DFQATT and CDR2 is SNEGSKA (reference sequence). The V end lost 5 bases, the J end lost 5 bases, and 13 bases lay between the germline ends. The CDR3 is made up of 13 amino acids. CDR3 sequence: CSAGAPGHNEQFF. The CDR3 DNA reads TGCAGTGCTGGGGCCCCGGGTCACAATGAGCAGTTCTTC.

This clonotype was seen more than once but under ten times. The germline gene is not matched at one end of the junction; a read error may be the cause. The gene calls are TRBV3-1 and TRBJ1-6, with a tentative D call TRBD1 (5 bases). The CDR3 length is 12 residues. CDR1 and CDR2 from the germline V gene are LGHDT and YNNKEL (reference sequence). As DNA, the CDR3 is TGTGCCAGCAGCCAGGGGGATTCACCCCCCCACTTT. Its translation is CASSQGDSPPHF.

The chain employs TRBV5-6 and TRBJ1-2; the D gene is possibly TRBD1 (5 bases). V dropped 2 bases and J dropped 4 bases, with 15 bases sitting between them. This CDR3 contains 15 residues. Germline V CDR1 and CDR2: SGHDT, YYEEEE. CDR3 amino acids: CASSLAIGTAYGYTF. The CDR3 DNA is TGTGCCAGCAGCTTAGCGATCGGGACGGCCTATGGCTACACCTTC.

This clonotype appeared a few times. The V gene is TRBV27, the J gene TRBJ1-2; D is unresolved. Trimming pared 2 bases from V and 4 bases from J, leaving 14 bases between. The CDR3 loop spans 15 amino acids. Germline CDR1 is MNHEY and CDR2 is SMNVEV (reference sequence). The CDR3 nucleotides are TGTGCCAGCAGTTTAAGGGTAGGGCTGGGCTATGGCTACACCTTC. Protein sequence: CASSLRVGLGYGYTF.

A few counts support this clonotype. This chain joins TRBV20-1 and TRBJ2-7; 7 bases agree with TRBD2. CDR3 length equals 13 residues. With V trimmed by 3 bases and J by 4 bases, 6 bases remained unmatched. The germline CDR1 and CDR2 sequences are DFQATT and SNEGSKA (reference sequence). The CDR3 reads CSASDHGRYEQYF. CDR3 bases: TGCAGTGCTAGTGACCACGGGAGGTACGAGCAGTACTTC.

The chain couples TRBV3-1 to TRBJ1-5; no clear D. Per germline, CDR1 LGHDT and CDR2 YNNKEL (reference sequence). V was trimmed by 1 base and J by 3 bases, leaving 10 bases between them. The CDR3 sequence is 15 residues long. The CDR3 region is CASSQGAGLNQPQHF. CDR3 DNA sequence: TGTGCCAGCAGCCAAGGGGCAGGCCTCAATCAGCCCCAGCATTTT.

This clonotype was picked up a small number of times. This chain uses TRBV20-1 with TRBJ2-3, with D unclear. Germline V gene data show CDR1 as DFQATT and CDR2 as SNEGSKA (reference sequence). The CDR3 has 14 residues. Trimming took 0 bases from V and 2 from J, leaving 9 bases between them. The DNA of the CDR3 is TGCAGTGCTAGAGATCGTAGGTACACAGATACGCAGTATTTT. Protein: CSARDRRYTDTQYF.

Note on this clonotype: One junction end does not reproduce the germline sequence, and a read error may be involved. The chain employs TRBV20-1 and TRBJ2-4; D could derive from TRBD1 or TRBD2 (5 bases each). The germline V gene encodes CDR1 DFQATT and CDR2 SNEGSKA (reference sequence). This CDR3 is 14 amino acids long. CDR3 DNA: TGCAGCGCTAGGGGTGGGGGTCCCCTTAACATTCAGTACTTC. It codes for CSARGGGPLNIQYF.

The chain combines TRBV10-3 with TRBJ2-2; the D call may be TRBD1 or TRBD2 (5 bases each). CDR3 length: 13 residues. Germline CDR1 and CDR2: ENHRY and SYGVKD. Deletions cut 6 bases from V and 3 bases from J, with 8 bases between. CDR3 DNA: TGTGCCATCAGGGGGGTCGACACCGGGGAGCTGTTTTTT. It specifies CAIRGVDTGELFF.

This clonotype was seen a handful of times. The chain recombines TRBV5-1 with TRBJ2-7, with D perhaps given as TRBD1 or TRBD2 (5 bases each). Germline V gene data show CDR1 as SGHRS and CDR2 as YFSETQ. Trimming left V 4 bases short and J 4 bases short, with 15 bases between. There are 14 residues in the CDR3. Written as DNA, the CDR3 is TGCGCCAGCAGCACGGGACCAAGGGAGTACGAGCAGTACTTC. This codes for CASSTGPREYEQYF.

Ten or more counts support this clonotype. The chain employs TRBV15 and TRBJ2-5, with a possible D match to TRBD2 (5 bases). From germline, CDR1 is LNHNV and CDR2 YYDKDF (reference sequence). Trimming stripped 1 base from V and 3 bases from J, with 6 bases between. This CDR3 region has 13 residues. As DNA, the CDR3 is TGTGCCACCAGCAGAGTACTAGAAGAGACCCAGTACTTC. Amino acids: CATSRVLEETQYF. Complete variable domain (other parts from reference TRBV15 and TRBJ2-5): DAMVIQNPRYQVTQFGKPVTLSCSQTLNHNVMYWYQQKSSQAPKLLFHYYDKDFNNEADTPDNFQSRRPNTSFCFLDIRSPGLGDTAMYLCATSRVLEETQYFGPGTRLLVL.

This clonotype was recorded many times. The rearrangement joins TRBV3-1 to TRBJ2-7; a possible D gene is TRBD2 (6 bases). The V gene's germline CDR1 is LGHDT and CDR2 YNNKEL (reference sequence). This CDR3 comprises 14 residues. V gave up 4 bases and J gave up 0 bases, with 10 bases separating them. The CDR3 region has the DNA TGTGCCAGCAGCCGATTAGCGGCCTCCTACGAGCAGTACTTC. Its translation is CASSRLAASYEQYF.